One T cell receptor (beta chain) is described in this entry. Antigen: not known. TCRdb reprocessed the 5' RACE reads and stores each CDR3 protein as one record, lacking DNA. The sample's table shows approximately 460,000 distinct CDR3 sequences. The germline gives CDR1 ENHRY, CDR2 SYGVKD. This CDR3 has 14 residues. The data stem from a study of T cells expressing NK-cell markers. Study overall: HCMV seropositivity characterized most of the eight sequenced donors, and seronegativity one.

Findings and caveats of the study: Dominant NKG2C+ clonotypes made up roughly 1.0-7.5% of CD8+ T cells in roughly 6 donors.

Sequencing used blood T cells: a sorted CD56 or NKG2C T cell subset, CD4+ or CD8+ T cells, or bulk PBMC T cells (not recorded which). The V call is TRBV10-3, the J call TRBJ2-2; lacking DNA, the TRBD1 call made by TCRdb goes unchecked. This receptor was obtained from a woman between 18 and 75 years old in good health. CDR3 region: CAIKGTTNTGELFF.